This T cell receptor (beta chain) originates from a study of shared clonotypes between healthy human individuals. Looking at the study overall: Every donor yielded three CD4 naive, three CD4 memory, two CD8 naive and one CD8 memory plate.

Findings of the study overall: The donor pool, a small one, limited the genetic and exposure-history diversity represented. Sequencing depth was expected to affect clonotype sharing among donors.

A note on this clone: Its antigen is not known.

CDR1 SGHRS and CDR2 YFSETQ come from the germline V gene. Trimming took 3 bases from V and 5 from J, leaving 17 bases between them. This CDR3 is 15 amino acids long. At a deep level, the assay was run. Assay: immunoSEQ multiplex PCR; the TCRdb copy retains only in-frame clones and omits some. This table holds around 1.1 million clones, approximately 80% found once. The clonotype originates from a man between 18 and 35 years old in good health. Some clones in this sample may be carry-over from other donors' samples. The chain links TRBV5-1 to TRBJ1-1; no clear D gene. What was sequenced was memory CD4+ T cells from PBMCs. Described subset: CD45RA-negative fraction. This CDR3 is CASSSSGGPGTEAFF. CDR3 nucleotides: TGCGCCAGCAGCTCCTCCGGCGGGCCCGGGACTGAAGCTTTCTTT.